The clone carrying this T cell receptor (beta chain) appeared many times. Its antigen remains unknown. CDR1 DFQATT and CDR2 SNEGSKA come from the germline V gene (reference sequence). Trimming removed 2 bases at V and 4 bases at J, with 14 bases between. The CDR3 is 14 residues long. The source of the sample is a study of neurological immune-mediated disorders. Using its own MiXCR run on the 5' RACE reads, TCRdb lists one record per CDR3 protein. The sample contains about 82,000 distinct CDR3 sequences, just over 2.5% of which appear only once. Notes on the study in general: Expanded clones shared no identical CDR3 amino acid sequences across subjects, which suggested private TCR-beta repertoires in all groups. The highest TCR clonal expansion occurred in HTLV-1-associated myelopathy; multiple sclerosis fell below healthy controls.

Unsorted libraries used 2 million PBMCs kept at -80 degrees C. The gene calls are TRBV20-1 and TRBJ2-5; D assignment may be TRBD1 or TRBD2 (6 bases each). Sequencing input: PBMCs. The sequence derives from a woman aged 25 to 45 with multiple sclerosis. CDR3 coding DNA: TGCAGTGCTAGATCGGGGGCCCGCCTAGAGACCCAGTACTTC. Amino acid sequence: CSARSGARLETQYF.